This entry is about one T cell receptor (beta chain). The antigen is unknown. There are 16 residues in the CDR3. The V end was cut by 9 bases, the J end by 0 bases, with 18 bases between. CDR1 is SGHVS and CDR2 is FQNEAQ in the germline V gene. This entry comes from a study of T cell responses to AZD1222 COVID-19 vaccine. Study findings and constraints: Dominant at 160-218 and 743-854, vaccine-associated CD4 TCRs also spanned spike. Increases in Spike-specific TCR breadth and depth were seen after two AZD1222 doses.

Assay: immunoSEQ multiplex PCR; the TCRdb copy retains only in-frame clones and omits some. The sample records more than 120,000 clones, around 90% being singletons. The study pooled second doses at about 4 or about 12 weeks. The J gene is TRBJ2-1, the V gene TRBV7-8, with D tentatively TRBD2 (5 bases). This sequence was found in an adult who received the AZD1222 COVID-19 vaccine. This specimen consisted of peripheral blood, obtained 28 days after the second AZD1222 dose. The CDR3 here is CASSLGDLGSYNEQFF. The CDR3 DNA reads as TGTGCCAGTAGCCTCGGGGATTTGGGCTCCTACAATGAGCAGTTCTTC.